This TCR beta chain was found in a study of blood T cell repertoires in COVID-19. Study-level information: Acute-phase and convalescent COVID-19 samples originated in the United States, Italy and Spain. PBMCs, B-cell-depleted T cells, or T cells were the source of the cDNA or gDNA that made up the material.

As handled by the study authors: Amplified reference gene primers provided the basis for estimating nucleated cell counts. Generated by immunoSEQ multiplex PCR, the TCRdb table keeps only in-frame clones and is missing some. The D gene and trimming were derived from the DNA, and the V and J assignments and clone size from that table. Of about 56,000 clones listed, roughly 80% are singletons. V lost 6 bases and J lost 5, with 25 bases in between. Looked up from germline, CDR1 is LGHDT and CDR2 is YNNKEL (reference sequence). This CDR3 is 17 amino acids long. The clonotype originates from an elderly woman with acute or convalescent COVID-19. The V and J genes are TRBV3-1 (or the pseudogene TRBV3-2) and TRBJ1-1, with D possibly TRBD1 on 6 matching bases. The material sequenced was peripheral blood. This CDR3 reads CASSFSGLQGLSTEAFF. CDR3 DNA sequence: TGTGCCAGCAGTTTCTCAGGGCTCCAGGGGTTATCGACTGAAGCTTTCTTT.